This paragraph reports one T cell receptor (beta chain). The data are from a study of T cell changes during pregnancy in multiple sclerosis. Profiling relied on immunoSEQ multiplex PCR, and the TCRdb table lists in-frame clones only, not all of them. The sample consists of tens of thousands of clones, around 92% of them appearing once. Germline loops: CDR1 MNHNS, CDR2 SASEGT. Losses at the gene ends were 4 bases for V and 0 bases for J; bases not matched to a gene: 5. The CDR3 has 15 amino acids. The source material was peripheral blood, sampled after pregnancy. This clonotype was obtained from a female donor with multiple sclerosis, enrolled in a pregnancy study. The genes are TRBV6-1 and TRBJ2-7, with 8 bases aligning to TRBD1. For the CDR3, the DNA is TGTGCCAGCAGTGGGGGACAGGAGGTCTCCTACGAGCAGTACTTC. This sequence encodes CASSGGQEVSYEQYF.